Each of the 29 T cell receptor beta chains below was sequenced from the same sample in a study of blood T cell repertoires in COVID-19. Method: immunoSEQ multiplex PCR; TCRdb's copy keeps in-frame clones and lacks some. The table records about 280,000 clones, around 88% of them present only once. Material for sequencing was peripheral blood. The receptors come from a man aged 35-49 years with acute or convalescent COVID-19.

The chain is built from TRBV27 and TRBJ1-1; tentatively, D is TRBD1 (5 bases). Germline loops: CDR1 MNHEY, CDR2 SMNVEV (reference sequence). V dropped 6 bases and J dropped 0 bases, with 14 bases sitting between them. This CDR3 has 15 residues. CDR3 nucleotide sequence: TGTGCCAGCAGACTGGACAACCTCATGAACACTGAAGCTTTCTTT. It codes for CASRLDNLMNTEAFF.

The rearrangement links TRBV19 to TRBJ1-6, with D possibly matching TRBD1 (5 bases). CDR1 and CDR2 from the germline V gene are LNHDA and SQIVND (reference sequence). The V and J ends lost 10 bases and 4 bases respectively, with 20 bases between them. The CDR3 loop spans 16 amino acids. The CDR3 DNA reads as TGTGCCACCCCCTGGGGGGGGAGGGCTTATAATTCACCCCTCCACTTT. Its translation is CATPWGGRAYNSPLHF.

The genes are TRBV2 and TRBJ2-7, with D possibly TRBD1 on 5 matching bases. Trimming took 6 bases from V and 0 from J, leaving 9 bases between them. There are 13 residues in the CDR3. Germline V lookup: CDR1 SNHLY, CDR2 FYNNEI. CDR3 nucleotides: TGTGCCAGCAGGATAGGGGTCTCCTACGAGCAGTACTTC. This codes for CASRIGVSYEQYF.

The CDR3 DNA is TGTGCCAGCAGGCCTGAGGCGGGGTCCTACGAGCAGTACTTC. Residues: CASRPEAGSYEQYF. The V call is TRBV2, the J call TRBJ2-7; TRBD2 might be the D (6 bases). Germline V gene sequence: CDR1 SNHLY, CDR2 FYNNEI. The CDR3 totals 14 residues. Trimming pared 6 bases from V and 1 base from J, leaving 13 bases between.

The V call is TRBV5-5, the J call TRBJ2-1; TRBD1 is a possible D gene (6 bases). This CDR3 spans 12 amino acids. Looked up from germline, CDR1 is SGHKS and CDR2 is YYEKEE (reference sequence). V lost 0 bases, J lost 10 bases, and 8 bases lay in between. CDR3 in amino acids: CASSLARGEQFF. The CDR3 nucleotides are TGTGCCAGCAGCTTGGCAAGGGGGGAGCAGTTCTTC.

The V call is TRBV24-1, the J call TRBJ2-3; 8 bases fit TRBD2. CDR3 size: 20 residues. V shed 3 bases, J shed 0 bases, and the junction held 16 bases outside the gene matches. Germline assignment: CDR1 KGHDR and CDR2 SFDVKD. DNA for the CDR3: TGTGCCACCAGTGATAGGGTGGTAGCGGGGCCTTTCGATAGCACAGATACGCAGTATTTT. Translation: CATSDRVVAGPFDSTDTQYF.

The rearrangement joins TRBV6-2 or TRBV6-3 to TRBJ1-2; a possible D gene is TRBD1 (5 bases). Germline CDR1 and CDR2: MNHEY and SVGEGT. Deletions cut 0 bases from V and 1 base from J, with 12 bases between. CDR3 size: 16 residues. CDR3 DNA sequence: TGTGCCAGCAGTTACTCGGGGACTCTACTTAACTATGGCTACACCTTC. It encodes CASSYSGTLLNYGYTF.

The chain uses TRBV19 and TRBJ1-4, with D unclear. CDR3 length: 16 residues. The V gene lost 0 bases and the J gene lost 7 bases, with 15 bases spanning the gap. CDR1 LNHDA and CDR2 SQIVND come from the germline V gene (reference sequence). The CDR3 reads CASSIDKWQVGEKLFF. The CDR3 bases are TGTGCCAGTAGTATAGATAAGTGGCAGGTCGGTGAAAAACTGTTTTTT. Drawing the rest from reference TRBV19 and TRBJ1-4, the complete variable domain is DGGITQSPKYLFRKEGQNVTLSCEQNLNHDAMYWYRQDPGQGLRLIYYSQIVNDFQKGDIAEGYSVSREKKESFPLTVTSAQKNPTAFYLCASSIDKWQVGEKLFFGSGTQLSVL.

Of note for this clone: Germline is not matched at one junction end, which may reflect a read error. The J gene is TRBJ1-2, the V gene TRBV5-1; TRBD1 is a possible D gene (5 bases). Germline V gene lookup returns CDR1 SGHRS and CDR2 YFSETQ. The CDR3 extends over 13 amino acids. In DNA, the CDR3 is TGCGCCCGCAGCTGGCCTGGGGGGGATGGCTACACCTTC. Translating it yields CARSWPGGDGYTF.

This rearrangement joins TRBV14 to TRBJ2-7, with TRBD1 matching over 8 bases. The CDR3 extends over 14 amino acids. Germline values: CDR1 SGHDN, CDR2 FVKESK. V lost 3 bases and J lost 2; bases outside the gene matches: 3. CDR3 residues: CASSHGTGTYEQYF. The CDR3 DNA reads TGTGCCAGCAGCCACGGGACAGGAACCTACGAGCAGTACTTC.

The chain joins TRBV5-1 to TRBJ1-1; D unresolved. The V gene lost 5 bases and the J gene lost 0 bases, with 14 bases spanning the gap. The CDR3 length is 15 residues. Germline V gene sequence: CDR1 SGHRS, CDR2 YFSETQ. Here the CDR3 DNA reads TGCGCCAGCAGTGCCTCGGGGAATATGAACACTGAAGCTTTCTTT. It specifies CASSASGNMNTEAFF.

The CDR3 sequence: CASSFDITKNIQYF. CDR3 DNA: TGTGCCAGCAGCTTTGACATTACCAAAAACATTCAGTACTTC. The V and J genes are TRBV5-4 and TRBJ2-4; D is uncertain. V was cut by 2 bases and J by 2 bases, with 8 bases left in between. Germline values: CDR1 SGHNT, CDR2 YYREEE (reference sequence). The CDR3 has 14 residues.

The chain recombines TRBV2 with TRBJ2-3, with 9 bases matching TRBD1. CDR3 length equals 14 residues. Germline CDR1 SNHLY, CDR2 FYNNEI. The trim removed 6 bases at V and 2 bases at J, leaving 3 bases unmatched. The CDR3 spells CASRRDRVTDTQYF. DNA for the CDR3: TGTGCCAGCAGGAGGGACAGGGTCACAGATACGCAGTATTTT.

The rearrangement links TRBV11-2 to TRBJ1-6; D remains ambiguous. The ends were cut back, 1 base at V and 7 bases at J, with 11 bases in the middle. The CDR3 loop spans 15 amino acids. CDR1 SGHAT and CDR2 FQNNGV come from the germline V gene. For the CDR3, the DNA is TGTGCCAGCAGCTTAGGGGCCTCGGGGAATTCACCCCTCCACTTT. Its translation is CASSLGASGNSPLHF.

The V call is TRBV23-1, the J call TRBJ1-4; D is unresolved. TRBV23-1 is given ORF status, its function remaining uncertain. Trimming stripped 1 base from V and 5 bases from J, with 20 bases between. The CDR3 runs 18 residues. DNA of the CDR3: TGCGCCAGCAGTCAATTCTGTTATGAGGAGTCTAGGAATGAAAAACTGTTTTTT. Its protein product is CASSQFCYEESRNEKLFF.

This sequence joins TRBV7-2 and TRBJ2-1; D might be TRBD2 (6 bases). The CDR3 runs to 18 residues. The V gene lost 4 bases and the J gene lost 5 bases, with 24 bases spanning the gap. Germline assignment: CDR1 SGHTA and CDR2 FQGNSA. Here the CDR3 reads CASSSGTGKSFRNNEQFF. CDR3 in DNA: TGTGCCAGCAGCTCCGGGACTGGAAAATCGTTCAGGAACAATGAGCAGTTCTTC.

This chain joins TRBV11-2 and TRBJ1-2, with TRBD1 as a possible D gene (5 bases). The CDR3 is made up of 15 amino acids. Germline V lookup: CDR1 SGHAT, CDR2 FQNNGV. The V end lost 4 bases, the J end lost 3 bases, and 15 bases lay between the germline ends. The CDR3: CASSYRGVRDYGYTF. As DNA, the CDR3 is TGTGCCAGCAGCTATCGGGGGGTCCGGGACTATGGCTACACCTTC.

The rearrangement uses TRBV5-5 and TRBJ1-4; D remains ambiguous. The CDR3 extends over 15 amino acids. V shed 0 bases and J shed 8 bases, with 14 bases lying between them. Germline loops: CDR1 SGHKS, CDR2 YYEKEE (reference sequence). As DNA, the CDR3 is TGTGCCAGCAGCTTGGGAGATTTAATCGGGGAAAAACTGTTTTTT. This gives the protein CASSLGDLIGEKLFF.

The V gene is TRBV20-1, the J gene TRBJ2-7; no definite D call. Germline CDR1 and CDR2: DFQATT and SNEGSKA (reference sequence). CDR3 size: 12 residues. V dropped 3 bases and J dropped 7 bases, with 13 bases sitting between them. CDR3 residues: CSASKNSEEQYF. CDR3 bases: TGCAGTGCTAGTAAGAACAGTGAAGAGCAGTACTTC.

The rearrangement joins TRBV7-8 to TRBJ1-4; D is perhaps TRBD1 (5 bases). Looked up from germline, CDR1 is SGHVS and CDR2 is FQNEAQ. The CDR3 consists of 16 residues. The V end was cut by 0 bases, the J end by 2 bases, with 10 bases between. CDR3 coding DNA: TGTGCCAGCAGCTTAGCCAGGGTTCAGACTAATGAAAAACTGTTTTTT. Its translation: CASSLARVQTNEKLFF. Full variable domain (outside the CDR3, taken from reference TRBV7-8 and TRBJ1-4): GAGVSQSPRYKVAKRGQDVALRCDPISGHVSLFWYQQALGQGPEFLTYFQNEAQLDKSGLPSDRFFAERPEGSVSTLKIQRTQQEDSAVYLCASSLARVQTNEKLFFGSGTQLSVL.

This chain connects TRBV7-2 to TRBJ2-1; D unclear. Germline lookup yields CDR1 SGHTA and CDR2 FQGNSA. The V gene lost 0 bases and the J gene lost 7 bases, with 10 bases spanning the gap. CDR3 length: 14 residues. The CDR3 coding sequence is TGTGCCAGCAGCTTAGCAGCAAGCTGGAATGAGCAGTTCTTC. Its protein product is CASSLAASWNEQFF.

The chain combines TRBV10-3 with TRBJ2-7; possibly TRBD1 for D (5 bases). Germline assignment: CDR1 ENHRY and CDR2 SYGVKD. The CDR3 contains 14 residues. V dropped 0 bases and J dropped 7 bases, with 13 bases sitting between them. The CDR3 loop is CAISESQGPGEQYF. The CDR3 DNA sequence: TGTGCCATCAGTGAGTCGCAGGGCCCCGGGGAGCAGTACTTC.

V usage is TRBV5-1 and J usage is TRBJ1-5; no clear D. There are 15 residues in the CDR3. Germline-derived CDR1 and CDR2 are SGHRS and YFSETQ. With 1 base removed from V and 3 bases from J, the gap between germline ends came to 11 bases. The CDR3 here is CASSLRGDPNQPQHF. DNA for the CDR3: TGCGCCAGCAGCTTGCGGGGTGACCCCAATCAGCCCCAGCATTTT.

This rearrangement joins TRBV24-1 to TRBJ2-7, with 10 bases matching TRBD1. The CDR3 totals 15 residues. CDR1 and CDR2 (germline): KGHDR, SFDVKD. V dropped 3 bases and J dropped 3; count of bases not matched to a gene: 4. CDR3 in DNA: TGTGCCACCAGTGATCCCCGGACAGGGGGCTACGAGCAGTACTTC. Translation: CATSDPRTGGYEQYF.

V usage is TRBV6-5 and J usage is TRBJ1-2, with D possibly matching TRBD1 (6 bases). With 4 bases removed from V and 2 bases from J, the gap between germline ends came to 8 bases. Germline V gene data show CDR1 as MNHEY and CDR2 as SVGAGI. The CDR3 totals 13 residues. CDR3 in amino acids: CASSWDINYGYTF. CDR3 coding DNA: TGTGCCAGCAGTTGGGACATCAACTATGGCTACACCTTC.

Written as DNA, the CDR3 is TGTGCCAGCAGTTACGACGACAGAGTGAACACTGAAGCTTTCTTT. It encodes CASSYDDRVNTEAFF. The chain couples TRBV6-5 to TRBJ1-1; tentatively, D is TRBD1 (5 bases). Trimming left V 2 bases short and J 0 bases short, with 10 bases between. The germline CDR1 and CDR2 sequences are MNHEY and SVGAGI. The CDR3 is made up of 15 amino acids.

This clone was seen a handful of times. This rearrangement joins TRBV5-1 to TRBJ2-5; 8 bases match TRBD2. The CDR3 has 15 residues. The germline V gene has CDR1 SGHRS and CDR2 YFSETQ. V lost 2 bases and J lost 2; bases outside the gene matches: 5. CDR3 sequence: CASSLTGGQQETQYF. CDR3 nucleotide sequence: TGCGCCAGCAGCTTAACGGGGGGGCAGCAAGAGACCCAGTACTTC.

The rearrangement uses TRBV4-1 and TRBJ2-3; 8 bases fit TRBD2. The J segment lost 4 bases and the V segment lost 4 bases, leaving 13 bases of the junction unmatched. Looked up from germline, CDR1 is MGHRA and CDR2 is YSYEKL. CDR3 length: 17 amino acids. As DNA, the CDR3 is TGCGCCAGCAGCCCATCCCCAGCGGGGGTGGAGGCAGATACGCAGTATTTT. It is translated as CASSPSPAGVEADTQYF.

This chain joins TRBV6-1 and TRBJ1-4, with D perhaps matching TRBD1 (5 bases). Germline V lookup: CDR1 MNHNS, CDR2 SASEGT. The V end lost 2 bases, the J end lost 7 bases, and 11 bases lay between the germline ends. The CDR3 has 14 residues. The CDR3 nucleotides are TGTGCCAGCAGTGAACGCAACAGGAGTGAAAAACTGTTTTTT. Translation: CASSERNRSEKLFF.